This T cell receptor beta chain comes out of a study of T cells in Graves' hyperthyroidism and ophthalmopathy. In this sample, this clonotype turned up many times. The V and J ends lost 4 bases and 5 bases, in that order; junction bases with no gene match: 6. Looked up from germline, CDR1 is DFQATT and CDR2 is SNEGSKA (reference sequence). CDR3 size: 13 residues. Amplification yielded TCR beta CDR3 regions, with RNA transcripts as the source. With the HTBI primer set, the TCR CDR3 went through a first round of RT-PCR. One entry per CDR3 protein, called by TCRdb with MiXCR from the multiplex PCR reads. The table lists under 400,000 distinct CDR3 sequences, 16% of them singletons.

This rearrangement joins TRBV20-1 to TRBJ2-5, with 8 bases lining up with TRBD2. The receptor comes from a young man with Graves' hyperthyroidism. Material for sequencing was blood. CDR3 residues: CSAKSGGRETQYF. The CDR3 nucleotides are TGCAGTGCTAAATCGGGCGGGAGGGAGACCCAGTACTTC.